A selection of T cell receptor beta chains follows, all from one sample in a study of cytomegalovirus exposure and HLA in healthy donors. Repertoires were generated with immunoSEQ multiplex PCR, while TCRdb's copy carries only in-frame clones and drops some. The table has 100,000 to 150,000 clones, roughly 77% seen once; the top ten hold approximately 1.1%. The sequencing input was PBMCs. The receptor set was obtained from a woman in her twenties or thirties in good health and CMV-seronegative. Both conserved end residues are trimmed from each CDR3. Each record gives: J gene, V gene, CDR3 protein.

>TRBJ1-3|TRBV10-3
AISESIGTHLGNTIY
>TRBJ1-4|TRBV2
ASCQGTTNEKLF
>TRBJ2-1|TRBV11-2
ASSLAPAPGNEQF
>TRBJ1-1|TRBV7-9
ASSRLPEEAF
>TRBJ1-3|TRBV19
ASSIQGTSSGNTIY
>TRBJ1-6|TRBV6-6
ASSYGGDSYNSPLH
>TRBJ2-1|TRBV7-9
ATPGLAGNEQF
>TRBJ1-5|TRBV21-1
ASSKARQASNQPQH
>TRBJ2-7|TRBV6-5
ASSVIAGGPYEQY
>TRBJ2-3|TRBV19
ASGPRGNTQY
>TRBJ1-2|TRBV28
ASSLTYYGYT
>TRBJ2-5|TRBV2
ASKLELAETQY
>TRBJ2-7|TRBV7-2
ASSLGGGRSGYEQY
>TRBJ2-7|TRBV15
ATSRDLSYEQY
>TRBJ2-1|TRBV9
ASSQRDSSYNEQF
>TRBJ2-7|TRBV27
ASSLFPGKNYEQY
>TRBJ2-1|TRBV13
ASSLVAGNEQF
>TRBJ1-2|TRBV10-3
AISESSYGYT
>TRBJ2-1|TRBV4-1
ASSSRTSGSINEQF
>TRBJ1-1|TRBV13
ASSLWGRENTEAF
>TRBJ2-1|TRBV2
ASSGAAGGRNEQF
>TRBJ2-1|TRBV5-1
ASSPGTTTYNEQF
>TRBJ2-3|TRBV4-1
ASSSRGGNTDTQY
>TRBJ1-5|TRBV29-1
SVGQGRGQPQH
>TRBJ1-4|TRBV6-5
ASSYGTGNEKLF
>TRBJ1-1|TRBV19
ASSMGRTTTEAF
>TRBJ2-1|TRBV19
ASTPLILGTGGYNEQF
>TRBJ2-1|TRBV30
AWSVRRTAYNEQF
>TRBJ1-1|TRBV6-1
ASSETGPNEAF
>TRBJ2-1|TRBV27
ASSPYPGQGWGNEQF
>TRBJ1-2|TRBV29-1
SVELTNYGYT
>TRBJ1-1|TRBV27
ASSPGQGLGTEAF
>TRBJ2-2|TRBV27
ASSSTGWDGELF
>TRBJ1-3|TRBV4-3
ASSHFKSEKGNTIY
>TRBJ1-1|TRBV7-9
ASSPPYRGSGEAF
>TRBJ1-1|TRBV11-2
ASSRGVEAF
>TRBJ2-1|TRBV15
ATSRVGQSRVGYNEQF
>TRBJ2-7|TRBV7-8
ASSLRASGSSPYEQY
>TRBJ1-1|TRBV29-1
SVTGQGDTEAF
>TRBJ2-3|TRBV5-1
ASSLLAGSTDTQY
>TRBJ2-7|TRBV4-1
ASSQDFTSGGVAYEQY
>TRBJ2-5|TRBV19
ASSIERGGVQETQY
>TRBJ2-2|TRBV7-9
ASSLTGVQTGELF
>TRBJ1-3|TRBV5-1
ASSLNGGMGNTIY
>TRBJ1-2|TRBV19
ASSSSGTVLSGYT
>TRBJ2-6|TRBV5-1
ASSLTLSGANVLT
>TRBJ2-2|TRBV10-2
ASSSGSLNTGELF
>TRBJ1-4|TRBV9
ASSPTGSTNEKLF
>TRBJ2-2|TRBV5-1
ASIHSPGTEGPRELF
>TRBJ2-3|TRBV10-3
AISLAIESTQY
>TRBJ2-2|TRBV5-1
ASSLTSGRPGELF
>TRBJ2-5|TRBV7-7
ASSLGYGQGRETQY
>TRBJ2-7|TRBV27
ASSLSLGGVPREQY
>TRBJ2-3|TRBV5-1
ASSLGHPSGSSDTQY